The source of this TCR beta chain is a study of blood T cell repertoires in COVID-19. CDR1 and CDR2 (germline): SGHNT, YYREEE (reference sequence). The CDR3 loop spans 16 amino acids. The trim removed 5 bases at V and 2 bases at J, leaving 10 bases unmatched. Only in-frame clones appear in the TCRdb table, and some are missing; sequencing was by immunoSEQ multiplex PCR. The table records 55,000 to 70,000 clones, 88% of them present only once. The sample consisted of PBMCs or T cells enriched from blood (not recorded which). The receptor was derived from a woman in her thirties or forties who had recovered from COVID-19. The chain joins TRBV5-4 to TRBJ1-2, with 9 positions matching TRBD1. The CDR3 DNA reads TGTGCCAGCAGACCCAAGACGACAGGGGGAAACTATGGCTACACCTTC. Its protein is CASRPKTTGGNYGYTF.